The sequence of this TCR beta chain was determined in a study of technical replicates of blood from four donors. The protocol was immunoSEQ multiplex PCR, while the TCRdb copy is restricted to in-frame clones and leaves out a portion. The data contain some 15,000 clones, 85% of them singletons. CDR3 size: 14 residues. Germline assignment: CDR1 SGDLS and CDR2 YYNGEE. V lost 3 bases to trimming and J lost 3 bases; unmatched junction nucleotides: 3. The clonotype originates from a human donor in good health. The chain recombines TRBV9 with TRBJ2-3, with 8 bases fitting TRBD2. The sample was PBMCs. The CDR3 DNA reads as TGTGCCAGCAGCGGAACTAGCGGAACAGATACGCAGTATTTT. Translation: CASSGTSGTDTQYF.